This T cell receptor (beta chain) was found in a study of cytomegalovirus exposure and HLA in healthy donors. Study at large: In a previous analysis, around 110 million unique TCR beta sequences were found from about 179 million T cells. From donors who were HLA-typed, an early data release held approximately 91 million unique TCRs.

The PCR contained 60 Vbeta and 13 Jbeta primers. Using immunoSEQ multiplex PCR, the repertoire was profiled, and TCRdb retains in-frame clones only, with some absent. This sample carries some 150,000 clones, approximately 74% of them seen once, and the ten largest clones take roughly 3%. The study, taken as a whole, reports: Most likely, a cluster of highly shared sequence variants arose as a sequencing artifact.

This clone is a singleton in its sample. As yet, its antigen is unknown. Donors were ostensibly healthy at sampling, although undocumented immune exposures were probable. The specimen sequenced was PBMCs. The clonotype comes from a woman aged 25 to 39 in good health and CMV-seronegative.

CDR3 nucleotide sequence: TGTGCCAGCAGTAGATCTAGCGGGAGGGTGGTCGAGCAGTACTTC. The encoded protein is CASSRSSGRVVEQYF. This chain links TRBV6-5 with TRBJ2-5, with 12 bases matching TRBD2. TRBJ2-7 explains the end of the DNA better; the J call may be wrong. Per the germline V gene, CDR1 is MNHEY and CDR2 is SVGAGI. This CDR3 comprises 15 residues.